This T cell receptor beta chain was recovered during a study of siplizumab effects on memory and regulatory T cells. Study-level results: In siplizumab cultures, the suppressive function of proliferating Tregs remained unconfirmed. Siplizumab, the agent tested, significantly reduced alloreactive sequences traceable to unstimulated CD4+ memory cells.

V gave up 0 bases and J gave up 4 bases, with 15 bases separating them. Per germline, CDR1 KGHSH and CDR2 LQKENI. The CDR3 contains 16 residues. Every sample had some 99,000 of its TCR templates assayed. Repertoires were generated with immunoSEQ multiplex PCR, while TCRdb's copy carries only in-frame clones and drops some. The data show around 100,000 clones, nearly 95% seen once. On this clone: Its antigen is unidentified.

The chain is built from TRBV18 and TRBJ1-1, with no clear D. The sample consisted of Tregs sorted from blood. The clonotype was recovered from a human donor in good health. The CDR3 coding sequence is TGTGCCAGCTCACCACCAGAGCTCCTGAAGGGCACTGAAGCTTTCTTT. It specifies CASSPPELLKGTEAFF.